This is a list of T cell receptor beta chains from one sample in a study of T-cell reconstitution after alpha-beta-depleted transplantation in children. TCRdb fed the PCR reads into MiXCR, producing one record per CDR3 protein. This sample carries roughly 300,000 distinct CDR3 sequences, around a tenth of them seen once, and the ten largest clones take about 20%. Sequencing used peripheral blood, obtained 180 days after TCRalphabeta/CD19-depleted stem cell transplant. The receptors stem from a male patient between 2 and 9 years old who had a stem cell transplant for chronic granulomatous disease, so the T cells may come from the graft donor. The CDR3 runs from the conserved cysteine through the conserved F or W. D genes are given only for firm matches. Clone sizes are given selectively: once, few, many, or a class where the clone is expanded.

TRBD2	TRBV4-1	TRBJ2-6	many	CASSHPTGRREGSGANVLTF	TGCGCCAGCAGCCACCCGACCGGGCGCCGGGAGGGATCCGGGGCCAACGTCCTGACTTTC
-	TRBV6-1	TRBJ2-3	many	CASSEWGRLSDTQYF	TGTGCCAGCAGTGAGTGGGGACGGTTAAGCGATACGCAGTATTTT
-	TRBV20-1	TRBJ2-5	many	CSAIRDSETQYF	TGCAGTGCTATCCGGGACTCGGAGACCCAGTACTTC
TRBD1	TRBV7-2	TRBJ2-7	many	CASSLIGGQDYEQYF	TGTGCCAGCAGCTTAATTGGGGGACAGGACTACGAGCAGTACTTC
TRBD2	TRBV2	TRBJ2-4	many	CASRGGGLGAKNIQYF	TGTGCCAGCAGGGGGGGTGGACTAGGGGCCAAAAACATTCAGTACTTC
TRBD2	TRBV13	TRBJ2-1	many	CASSLTSGLQFF	TGTGCCAGCAGCCTGACTAGCGGGTTGCAGTTCTTC
-	TRBV7-9	TRBJ2-1	many	CASSLGQGPYNEQFF	TGCGCCAGCAGCTTGGGGCAGGGCCCCTACAATGAGCAGTTCTTC
TRBD2	TRBV4-3	TRBJ2-2	many	CASSQDLFTSGGVKGELFF	TGCGCCAGCAGCCAAGATCTGTTTACTAGCGGGGGGGTCAAAGGGGAGCTGTTTTTT
TRBD1	TRBV7-2	TRBJ2-1	many	CASSLARGFFYNEQFF	TGTGCCAGCAGCTTAGCCAGGGGGTTTTTCTACAATGAGCAGTTCTTC
TRBD1	TRBV28	TRBJ1-6	many	CASGTSGTGDRGNNSPLHF	TGTGCCAGCGGAACCAGTGGGACAGGGGATCGGGGTAATAATTCACCCCTCCACTTT
-	TRBV7-3	TRBJ2-1	many	CASSLSSFLGENEQFF	TGTGCCAGCAGCTTGAGTAGCTTTCTGGGTGAGAATGAGCAGTTCTTC
-	TRBV20-1	TRBJ1-1	many	CSARGGRVAEAFF	TGCAGTGCTAGGGGGGGGAGGGTCGCTGAAGCTTTCTTT
-	TRBV28	TRBJ1-1	once	CASSLGGWDTEAFF	TGTGCCAGCAGTTTGGGGGGATGGGACACTGAAGCTTTCTTT
TRBD2	TRBV20-1	TRBJ2-1	-	CSAGVLAGGQSEQFF	TGCAGTGCGGGCGTCCTAGCGGGGGGGCAGAGTGAGCAGTTCTTC
TRBD2	TRBV18	TRBJ2-1	many	CASSPPGLAAYNEQFF	TGTGCCAGCTCACCACCGGGACTAGCTGCCTACAATGAGCAGTTCTTC
-	TRBV25-1	TRBJ2-3	many	CASSAHFSTDTQYF	TGTGCCAGCAGTGCGCACTTTTCGACAGATACGCAGTATTTT
-	TRBV20-1	TRBJ2-6	many	CSARDLSGISGANVLTF	TGCAGTGCTAGAGATCTCAGCGGCATCTCTGGGGCCAACGTCCTGACTTTC
-	TRBV2	TRBJ1-2	few	CASSPYNYGYTF	TGTGCCAGCAGCCCATACAACTATGGCTACACCTTC
-	TRBV10-3	TRBJ1-5	many	CAISAVEFQPQHF	TGTGCCATCAGCGCGGTCGAGTTCCAGCCCCAGCATTTT
-	TRBV29-1	TRBJ1-1	many	CSVEYRTQAFF	TGCAGCGTTGAATACCGGACTCAAGCTTTCTTT
-	TRBV29-1	TRBJ2-4	many	CSVIDRWDIQYF	TGCAGCGTAATCGACAGGTGGGACATTCAGTACTTC
-	TRBV12-3/TRBV12-4	TRBJ1-4	many	CASSFTRSAEKLFF	TGTGCCAGCAGTTTTACGAGGTCTGCGGAAAAACTGTTTTTT
-	TRBV10-3	TRBJ1-5	many	CSTSGGDPNQPQHF	TGTTCCACTAGTGGCGGGGACCCCAATCAGCCCCAGCATTTT
TRBD1	TRBV12-3/TRBV12-4	TRBJ2-6	many	CASRPGQSSGANVLTF	TGTGCCAGCAGGCCGGGACAGTCCTCTGGGGCCAACGTCCTGACTTTC
-	TRBV12-3/TRBV12-4	TRBJ1-1	many	CASNPKGQGRGENTEAFF	TGTGCCAGCAACCCCAAAGGGCAGGGCCGTGGGGAGAACACTGAAGCTTTCTTT
-	TRBV7-2	TRBJ2-1	many	CASSPSGINEQFF	TGTGCCAGCAGCCCATCGGGAATCAATGAGCAGTTCTTC
-	TRBV10-3	TRBJ1-5	many	CAISEVDARQPQHF	TGTGCCATCAGTGAGGTTGATGCGCGTCAGCCCCAGCATTTT